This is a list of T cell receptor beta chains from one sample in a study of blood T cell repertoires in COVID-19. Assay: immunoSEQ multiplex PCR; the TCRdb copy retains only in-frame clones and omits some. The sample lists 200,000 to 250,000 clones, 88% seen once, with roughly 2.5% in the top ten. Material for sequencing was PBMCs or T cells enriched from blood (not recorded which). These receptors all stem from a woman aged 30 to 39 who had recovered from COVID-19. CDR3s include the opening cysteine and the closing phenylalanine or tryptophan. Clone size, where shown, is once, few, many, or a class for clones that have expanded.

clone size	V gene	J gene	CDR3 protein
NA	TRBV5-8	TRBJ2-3	CASSLAPPRVTDTQYF
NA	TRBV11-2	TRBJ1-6	CASSPGQGIRSPLHF
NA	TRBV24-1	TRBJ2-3	CATSDLSSGSTQYF
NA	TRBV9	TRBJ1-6	CASSARGDSYNSPLHF
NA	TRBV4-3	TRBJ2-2	CASRHSSGAGELFF
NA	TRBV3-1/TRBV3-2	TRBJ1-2	CASSQVPGKFGYTF
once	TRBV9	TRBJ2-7	CASSVRVSSYEQYF
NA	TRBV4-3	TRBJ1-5	CASSQDWTGALYSNQPQHF
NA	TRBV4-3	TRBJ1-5	CASSQRVGGGQPQHF
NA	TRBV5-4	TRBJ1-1	CASSLKGNGAFF
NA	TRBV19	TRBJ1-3	CASSIAFDTRNTIYF
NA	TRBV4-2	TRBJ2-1	CASSQEGGGGNEQFF
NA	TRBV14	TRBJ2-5	CASSQDWGPQYF
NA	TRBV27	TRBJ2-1	CASSLLAGGPSYNEQFF
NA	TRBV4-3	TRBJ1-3	CASSQDPGFTIYF
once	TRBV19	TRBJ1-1	CASSIDRVRGRPSQF
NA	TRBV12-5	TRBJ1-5	CASGLPGIGNQPQHF
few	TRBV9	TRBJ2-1	CASSFQGGGNEQFF
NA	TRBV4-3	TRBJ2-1	CASSAGLAGNNEQFF
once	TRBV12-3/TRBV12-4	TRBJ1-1	CASSFLDRAEAFF
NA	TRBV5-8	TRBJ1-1	CASSPGRGMNTEAFF
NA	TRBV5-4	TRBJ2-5	CASSPGIYETQYF
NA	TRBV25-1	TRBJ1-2	CASSDPTRRDGYTF
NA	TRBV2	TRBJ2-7	CASSEAGGAYEQYF
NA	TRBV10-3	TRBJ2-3	CAISEWAGNTDTQYF
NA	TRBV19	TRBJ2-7	CASTQGGEQYF
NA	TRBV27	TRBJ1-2	CASSPPPDRANGYTF
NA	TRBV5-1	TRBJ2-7	CASSLNRDSTYEQYF
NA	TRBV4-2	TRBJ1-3	CASSQILTGQGNTIYF
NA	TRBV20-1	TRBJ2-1	CSASRSLNEQFF
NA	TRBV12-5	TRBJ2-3	CASGLGPSGVTDTQYF
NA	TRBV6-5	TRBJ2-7	CASSYEGTSALEQYF
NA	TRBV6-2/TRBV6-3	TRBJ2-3	CASSYSNTVAQYF
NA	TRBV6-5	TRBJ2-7	CASSYRDRGYYEQYF
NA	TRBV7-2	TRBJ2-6	CASSPYSGTISGANVLTF
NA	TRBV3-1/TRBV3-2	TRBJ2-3	CASSQGQSRGGGYRISTDTQYF
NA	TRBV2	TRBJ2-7	CASSPGTGSYEQYF
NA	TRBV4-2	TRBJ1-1	CASSQVGGTEAFF
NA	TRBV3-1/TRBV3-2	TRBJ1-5	CASSLQGDQPQHF
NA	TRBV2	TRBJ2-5	CASRDTLSETQYF
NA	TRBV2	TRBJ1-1	CASRMREEASFF
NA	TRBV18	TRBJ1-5	CASSRTGGREPQHF